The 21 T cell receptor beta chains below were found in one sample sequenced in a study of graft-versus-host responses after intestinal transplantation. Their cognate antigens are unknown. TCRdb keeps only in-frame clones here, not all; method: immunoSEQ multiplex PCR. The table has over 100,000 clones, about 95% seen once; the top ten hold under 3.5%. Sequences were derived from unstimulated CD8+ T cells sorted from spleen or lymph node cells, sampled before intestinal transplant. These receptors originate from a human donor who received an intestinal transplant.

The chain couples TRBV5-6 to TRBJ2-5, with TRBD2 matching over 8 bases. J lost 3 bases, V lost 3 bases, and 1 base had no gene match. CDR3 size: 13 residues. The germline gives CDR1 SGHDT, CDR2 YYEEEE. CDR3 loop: CASSSTSEETQYF. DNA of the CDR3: TGTGCCAGCAGCTCGACTAGCGAAGAGACCCAGTACTTC.

The DNA for the CDR3 is TGCGCCAGCAGCTTGGCCCCGGGGGACAATGAGCAGTTCTTC. This sequence encodes CASSLAPGDNEQFF. V is TRBV5-1 and J is TRBJ2-1; D might be TRBD2 (6 bases). The V gene lost 0 bases and the J gene lost 5 bases, with 9 bases spanning the gap. From germline, CDR1 is SGHRS and CDR2 YFSETQ. This CDR3 region has 14 residues.

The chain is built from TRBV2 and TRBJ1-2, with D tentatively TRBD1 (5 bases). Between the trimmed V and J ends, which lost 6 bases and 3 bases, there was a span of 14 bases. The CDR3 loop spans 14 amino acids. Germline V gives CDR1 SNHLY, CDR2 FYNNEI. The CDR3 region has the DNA TGTGCCAGCAGCTTCAGGGATTCCTACTATGGCTACACCTTC. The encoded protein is CASSFRDSYYGYTF. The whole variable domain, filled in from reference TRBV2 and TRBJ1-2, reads EPEVTQTPSHQVTQMGQEVILRCVPISNHLYFYWYRQILGQKVEFLVSFYNNEISEKSEIFDDQFSVERPDGSNFTLKIRSTKLEDSAMYFCASSFRDSYYGYTFGSGTRLTVV.

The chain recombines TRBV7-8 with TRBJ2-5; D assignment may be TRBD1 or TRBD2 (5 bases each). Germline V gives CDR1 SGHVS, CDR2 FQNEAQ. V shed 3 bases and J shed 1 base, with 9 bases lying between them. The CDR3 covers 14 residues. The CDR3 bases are TGTGCCAGCAGCTTCACCGGGGCCCAAGAGACCCAGTACTTC. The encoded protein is CASSFTGAQETQYF. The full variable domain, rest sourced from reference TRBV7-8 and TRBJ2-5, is GAGVSQSPRYKVAKRGQDVALRCDPISGHVSLFWYQQALGQGPEFLTYFQNEAQLDKSGLPSDRFFAERPEGSVSTLKIQRTQQEDSAVYLCASSFTGAQETQYFGPGTRLLVL.

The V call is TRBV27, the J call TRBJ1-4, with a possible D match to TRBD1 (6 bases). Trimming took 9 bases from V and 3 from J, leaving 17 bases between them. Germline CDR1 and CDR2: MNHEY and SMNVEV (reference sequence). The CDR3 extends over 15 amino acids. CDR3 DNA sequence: TGTGCCAGTAGGGGGTTGATGACCCCTAATGAAAAACTGTTTTTT. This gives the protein CASRGLMTPNEKLFF.

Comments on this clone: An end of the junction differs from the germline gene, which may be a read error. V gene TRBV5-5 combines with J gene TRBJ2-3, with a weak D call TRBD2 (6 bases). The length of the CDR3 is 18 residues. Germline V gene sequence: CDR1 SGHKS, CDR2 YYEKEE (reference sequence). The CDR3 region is CASSQRSSGDLGTDTQYF. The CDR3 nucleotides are TGCGCCAGCAGCCAACGCTCGTCGGGAGATCTAGGCACAGATACGCAGTATTTT.

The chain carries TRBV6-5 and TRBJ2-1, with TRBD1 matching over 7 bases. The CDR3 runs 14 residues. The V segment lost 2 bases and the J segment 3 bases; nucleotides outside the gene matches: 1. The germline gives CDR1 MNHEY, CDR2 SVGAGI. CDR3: CASSYNRGYNEQFF. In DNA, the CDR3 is TGTGCCAGCAGTTACAACAGGGGCTACAATGAGCAGTTCTTC.

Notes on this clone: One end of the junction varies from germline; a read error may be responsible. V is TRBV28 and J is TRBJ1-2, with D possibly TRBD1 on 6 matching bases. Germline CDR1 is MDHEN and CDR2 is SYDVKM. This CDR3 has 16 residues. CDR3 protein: CARSLWGGDTTYGYTF. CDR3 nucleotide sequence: TGTGCCCGCAGTTTATGGGGGGGGGACACGACCTATGGCTACACCTTC.

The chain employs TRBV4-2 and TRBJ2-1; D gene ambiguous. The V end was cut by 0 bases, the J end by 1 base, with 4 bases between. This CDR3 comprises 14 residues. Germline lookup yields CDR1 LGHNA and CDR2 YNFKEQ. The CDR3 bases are TGTGCCAGCAGCCAAGAGCAATCCTACAATGAGCAGTTCTTC. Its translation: CASSQEQSYNEQFF.

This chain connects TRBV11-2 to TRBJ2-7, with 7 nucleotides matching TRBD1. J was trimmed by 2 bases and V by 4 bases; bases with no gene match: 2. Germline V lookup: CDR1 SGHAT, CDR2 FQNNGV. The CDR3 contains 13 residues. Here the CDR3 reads CASSWGQTYEQYF. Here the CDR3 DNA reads TGTGCCAGCAGCTGGGGACAGACCTACGAGCAGTACTTC.

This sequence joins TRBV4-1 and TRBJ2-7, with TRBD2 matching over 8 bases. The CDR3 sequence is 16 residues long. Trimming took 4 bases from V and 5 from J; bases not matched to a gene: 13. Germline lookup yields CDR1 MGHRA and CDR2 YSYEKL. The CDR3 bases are TGCGCCAGCAGCCTGGCAGGCGGGAGGTTTAGCGACGAGCAGTACTTC. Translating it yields CASSLAGGRFSDEQYF.

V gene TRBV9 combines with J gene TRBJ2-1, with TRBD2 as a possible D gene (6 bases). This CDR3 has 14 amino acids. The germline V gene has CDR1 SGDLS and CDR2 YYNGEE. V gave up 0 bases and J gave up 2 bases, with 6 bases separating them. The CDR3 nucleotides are TGTGCCAGCAGCGTAGGGACTACCTACAATGAGCAGTTCTTC. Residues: CASSVGTTYNEQFF.

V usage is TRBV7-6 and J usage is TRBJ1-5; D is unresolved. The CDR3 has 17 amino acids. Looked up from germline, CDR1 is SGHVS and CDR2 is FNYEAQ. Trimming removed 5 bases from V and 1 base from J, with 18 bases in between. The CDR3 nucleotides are TGTGCCAGCAGCCTAAAGGGAGGAACCCAAAGCAATCAGCCCCAGCATTTT. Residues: CASSLKGGTQSNQPQHF.

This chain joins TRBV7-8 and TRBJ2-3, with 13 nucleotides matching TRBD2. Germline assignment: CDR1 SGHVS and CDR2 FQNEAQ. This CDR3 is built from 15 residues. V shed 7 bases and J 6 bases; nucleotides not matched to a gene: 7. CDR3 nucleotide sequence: TGTGCCAGCACCTGGACTAGCGGGAGTTCTGATACGCAGTATTTT. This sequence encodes CASTWTSGSSDTQYF.

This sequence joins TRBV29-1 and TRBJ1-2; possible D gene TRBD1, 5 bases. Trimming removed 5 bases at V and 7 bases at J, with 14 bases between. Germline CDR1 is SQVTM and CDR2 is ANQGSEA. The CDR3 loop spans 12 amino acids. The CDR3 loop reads CSVKAQGPGYTF. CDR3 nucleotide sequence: TGCAGCGTTAAAGCCCAGGGTCCTGGCTACACCTTC.

CDR3 in amino acids: CASSPGTGFVNTEAFF. The CDR3 DNA follows: TGTGCCAGCTCACCGGGGACAGGGTTTGTTAACACTGAAGCTTTCTTT. The chain has TRBV18 and TRBJ1-1; 9 nucleotides align to TRBD1. The CDR3 spans 16 residues. V dropped 3 bases and J dropped 2; count of bases not matched to a gene: 7. Germline V gene lookup returns CDR1 KGHSH and CDR2 LQKENI.

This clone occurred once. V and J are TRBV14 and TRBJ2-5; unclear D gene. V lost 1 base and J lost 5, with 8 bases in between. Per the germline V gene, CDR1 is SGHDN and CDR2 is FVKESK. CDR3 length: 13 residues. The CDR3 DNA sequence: TGTGCCAGCAGCCAAGTGGGTTGGGAGACCCAGTACTTC. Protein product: CASSQVGWETQYF.

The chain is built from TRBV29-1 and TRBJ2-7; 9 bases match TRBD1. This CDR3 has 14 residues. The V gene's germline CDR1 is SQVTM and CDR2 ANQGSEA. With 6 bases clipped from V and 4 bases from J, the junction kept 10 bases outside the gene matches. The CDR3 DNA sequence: TGCAGCGTGGGCGGGACAGGGTACCCATACGAGCAGTACTTC. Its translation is CSVGGTGYPYEQYF.

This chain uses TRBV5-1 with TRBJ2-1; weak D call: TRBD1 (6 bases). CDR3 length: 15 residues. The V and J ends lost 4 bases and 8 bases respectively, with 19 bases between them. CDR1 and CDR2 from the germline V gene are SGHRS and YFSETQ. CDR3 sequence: CASSPKQGTGDEQFF. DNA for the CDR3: TGCGCCAGCAGCCCAAAACAGGGTACGGGCGATGAGCAGTTCTTC.

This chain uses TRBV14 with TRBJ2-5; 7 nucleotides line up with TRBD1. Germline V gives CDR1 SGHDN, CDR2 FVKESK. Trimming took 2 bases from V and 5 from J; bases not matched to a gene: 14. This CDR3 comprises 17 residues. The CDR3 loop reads CASSQLATGFRGETQYF. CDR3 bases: TGTGCCAGCAGCCAACTTGCGACAGGGTTTCGAGGGGAGACCCAGTACTTC.

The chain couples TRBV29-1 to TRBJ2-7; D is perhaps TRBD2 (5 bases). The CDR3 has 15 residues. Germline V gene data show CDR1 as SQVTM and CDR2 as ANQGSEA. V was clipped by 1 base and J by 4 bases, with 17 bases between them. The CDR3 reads CSVEGRAEHGYEQYF. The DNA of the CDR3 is TGCAGCGTTGAAGGCCGAGCGGAACATGGATACGAGCAGTACTTC.